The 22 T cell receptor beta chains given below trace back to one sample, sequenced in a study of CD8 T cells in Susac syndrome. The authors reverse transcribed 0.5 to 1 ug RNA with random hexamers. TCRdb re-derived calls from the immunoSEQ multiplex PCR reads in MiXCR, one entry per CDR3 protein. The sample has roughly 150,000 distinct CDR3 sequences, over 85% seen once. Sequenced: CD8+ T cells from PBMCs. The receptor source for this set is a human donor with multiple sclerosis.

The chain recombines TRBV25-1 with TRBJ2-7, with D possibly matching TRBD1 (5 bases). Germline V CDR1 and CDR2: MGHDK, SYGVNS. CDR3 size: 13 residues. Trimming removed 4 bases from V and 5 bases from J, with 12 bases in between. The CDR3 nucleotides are TGTGCCAGCAGTGGGCCCAGGGTAGACGAGCAGTACTTC. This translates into CASSGPRVDEQYF.

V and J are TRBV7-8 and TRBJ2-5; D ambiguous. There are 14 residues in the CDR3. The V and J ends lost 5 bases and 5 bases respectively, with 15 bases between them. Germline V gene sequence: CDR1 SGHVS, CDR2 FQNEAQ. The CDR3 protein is CASSGPMRLETQYF. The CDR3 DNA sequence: TGTGCCAGCAGCGGGCCCATGAGGTTGGAGACCCAGTACTTC. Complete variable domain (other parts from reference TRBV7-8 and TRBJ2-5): GAGVSQSPRYKVAKRGQDVALRCDPISGHVSLFWYQQALGQGPEFLTYFQNEAQLDKSGLPSDRFFAERPEGSVSTLKIQRTQQEDSAVYLCASSGPMRLETQYFGPGTRLLVL.

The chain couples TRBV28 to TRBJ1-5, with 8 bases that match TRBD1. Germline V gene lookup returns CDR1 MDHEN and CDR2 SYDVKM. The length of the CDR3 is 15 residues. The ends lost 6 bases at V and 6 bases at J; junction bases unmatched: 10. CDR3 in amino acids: CASSRPDRDRQPQHF. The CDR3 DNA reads TGTGCCAGCAGCAGACCGGACAGGGACCGTCAGCCCCAGCATTTT.

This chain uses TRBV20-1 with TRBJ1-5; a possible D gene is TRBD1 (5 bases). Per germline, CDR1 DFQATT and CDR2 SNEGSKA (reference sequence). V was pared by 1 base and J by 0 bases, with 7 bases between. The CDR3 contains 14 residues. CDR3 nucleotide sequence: TGCAGTGCTAGAGGGACACCTAGCAATCAGCCCCAGCATTTT. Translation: CSARGTPSNQPQHF.

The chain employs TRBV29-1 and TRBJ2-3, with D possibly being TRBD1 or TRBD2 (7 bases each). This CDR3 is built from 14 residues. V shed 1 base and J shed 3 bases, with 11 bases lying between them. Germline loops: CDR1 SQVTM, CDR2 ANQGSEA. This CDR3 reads CSVEGEGATDTQYF. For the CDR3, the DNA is TGCAGCGTTGAAGGGGAGGGGGCGACAGATACGCAGTATTTT.

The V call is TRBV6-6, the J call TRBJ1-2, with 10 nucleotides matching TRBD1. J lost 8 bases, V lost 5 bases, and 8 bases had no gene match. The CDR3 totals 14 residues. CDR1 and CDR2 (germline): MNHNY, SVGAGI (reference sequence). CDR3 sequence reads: CASSHRDRGYGYTF. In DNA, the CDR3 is TGTGCCAGCAGTCACCGGGACAGGGGTTACGGCTACACCTTC.

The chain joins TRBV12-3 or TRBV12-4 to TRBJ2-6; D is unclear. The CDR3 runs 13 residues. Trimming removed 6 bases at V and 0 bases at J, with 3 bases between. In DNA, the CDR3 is TGTGCCAGCAGAAACTCTGGGGCCAACGTCCTGACTTTC. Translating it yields CASRNSGANVLTF.

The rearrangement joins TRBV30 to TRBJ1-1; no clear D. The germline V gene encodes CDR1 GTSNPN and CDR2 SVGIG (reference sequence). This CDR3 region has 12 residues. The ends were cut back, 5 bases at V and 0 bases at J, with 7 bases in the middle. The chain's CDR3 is CAWGEMNTEAFF. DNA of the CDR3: TGTGCCTGGGGAGAGATGAACACTGAAGCTTTCTTT.

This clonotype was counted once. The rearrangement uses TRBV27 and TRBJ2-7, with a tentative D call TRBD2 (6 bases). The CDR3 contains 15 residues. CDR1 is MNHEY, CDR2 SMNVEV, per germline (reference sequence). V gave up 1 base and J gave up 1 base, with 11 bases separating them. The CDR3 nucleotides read TGTGCCAGCAGTTTATGGGGCGGGGCGTCCTACGAGCAGTACTTC. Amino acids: CASSLWGGASYEQYF.

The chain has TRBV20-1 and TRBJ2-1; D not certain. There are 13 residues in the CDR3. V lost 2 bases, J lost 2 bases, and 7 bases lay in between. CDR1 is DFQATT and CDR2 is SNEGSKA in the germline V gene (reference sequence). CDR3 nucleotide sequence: TGCAGTGCTAGATCCCGGGCCTACAATGAGCAGTTCTTC. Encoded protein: CSARSRAYNEQFF.

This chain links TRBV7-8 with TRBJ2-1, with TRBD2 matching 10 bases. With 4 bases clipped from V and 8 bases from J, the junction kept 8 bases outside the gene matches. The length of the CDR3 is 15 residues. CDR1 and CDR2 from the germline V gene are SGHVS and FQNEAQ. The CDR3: CASSSSGGAAYEQFF. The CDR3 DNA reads TGTGCCAGCAGCTCCAGCGGGGGGGCCGCCTATGAGCAGTTCTTC.

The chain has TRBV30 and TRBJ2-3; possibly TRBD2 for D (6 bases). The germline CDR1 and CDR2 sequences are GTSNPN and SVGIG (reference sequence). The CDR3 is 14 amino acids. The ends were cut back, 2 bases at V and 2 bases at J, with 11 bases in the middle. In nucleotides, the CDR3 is TGTGCCTGGAGTTTGGTAGCGGCCACAGATACGCAGTATTTT. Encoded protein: CAWSLVAATDTQYF.

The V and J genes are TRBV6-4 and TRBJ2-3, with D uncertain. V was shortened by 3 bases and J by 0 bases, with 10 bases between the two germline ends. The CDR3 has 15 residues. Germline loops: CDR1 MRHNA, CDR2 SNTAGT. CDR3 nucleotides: TGTGCCAGCAGTGAAAACACCGGGAGCACAGATACGCAGTATTTT. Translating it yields CASSENTGSTDTQYF.

CDR3 residues: CASSHRWGADGELFF. The CDR3 nucleotides read TGTGCCAGCAGCCACCGTTGGGGGGCCGACGGGGAGCTGTTTTTT. The chain combines TRBV27 with TRBJ2-2; the D gene could be TRBD1 or TRBD2 (6 bases each). This CDR3 region has 15 residues. CDR1 MNHEY and CDR2 SMNVEV come from the germline V gene (reference sequence). Trimming took 6 bases from V and 7 from J, leaving 18 bases between them.

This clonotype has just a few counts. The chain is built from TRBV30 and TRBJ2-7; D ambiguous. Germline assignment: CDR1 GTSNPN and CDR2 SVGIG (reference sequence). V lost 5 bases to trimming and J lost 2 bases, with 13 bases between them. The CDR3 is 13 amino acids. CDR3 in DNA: TGTGCCTGGTCGCTCAGCACCACCTACGAGCAGTACTTC. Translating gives CAWSLSTTYEQYF.

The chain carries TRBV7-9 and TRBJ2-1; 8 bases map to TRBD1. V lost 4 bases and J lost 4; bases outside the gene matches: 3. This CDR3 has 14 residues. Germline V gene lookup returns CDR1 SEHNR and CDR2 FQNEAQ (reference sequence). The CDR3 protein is CASSSDRVYNEQFF. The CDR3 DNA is TGTGCCAGCAGCTCGGACAGGGTGTACAATGAGCAGTTCTTC.

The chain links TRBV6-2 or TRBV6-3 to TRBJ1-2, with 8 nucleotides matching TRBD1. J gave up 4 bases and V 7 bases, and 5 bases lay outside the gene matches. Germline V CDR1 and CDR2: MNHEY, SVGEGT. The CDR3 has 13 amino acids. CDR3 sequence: CASTPGGLYGYTF. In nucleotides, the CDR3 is TGTGCCAGCACCCCAGGGGGCCTCTATGGCTACACCTTC.

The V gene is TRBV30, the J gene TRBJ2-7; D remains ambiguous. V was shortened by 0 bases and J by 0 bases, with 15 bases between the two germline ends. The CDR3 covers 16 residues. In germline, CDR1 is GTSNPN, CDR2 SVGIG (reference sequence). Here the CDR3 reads CAWSVVNSDSSYEQYF. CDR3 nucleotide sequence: TGTGCCTGGAGTGTAGTTAACAGCGATTCCTCCTACGAGCAGTACTTC.

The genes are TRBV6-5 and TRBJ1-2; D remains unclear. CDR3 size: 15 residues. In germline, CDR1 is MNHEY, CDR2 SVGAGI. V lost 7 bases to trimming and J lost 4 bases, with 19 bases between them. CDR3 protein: CASNSKGIGPYGYTF. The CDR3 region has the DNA TGTGCCAGCAACTCAAAAGGGATAGGACCCTATGGCTACACCTTC.

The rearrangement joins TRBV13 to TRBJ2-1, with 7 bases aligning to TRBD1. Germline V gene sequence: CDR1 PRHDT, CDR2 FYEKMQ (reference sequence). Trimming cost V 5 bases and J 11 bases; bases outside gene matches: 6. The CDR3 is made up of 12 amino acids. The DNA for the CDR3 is TGTGCCAGCAGCGGGGACAGTAAGCAGCAGTTCTTC. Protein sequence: CASSGDSKQQFF.

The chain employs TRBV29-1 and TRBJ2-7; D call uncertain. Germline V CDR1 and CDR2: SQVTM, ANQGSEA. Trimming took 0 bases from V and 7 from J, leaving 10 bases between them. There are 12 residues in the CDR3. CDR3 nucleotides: TGCAGCGTTGAAGATATAAGACGAGAGCAGTACTTC. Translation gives CSVEDIRREQYF.

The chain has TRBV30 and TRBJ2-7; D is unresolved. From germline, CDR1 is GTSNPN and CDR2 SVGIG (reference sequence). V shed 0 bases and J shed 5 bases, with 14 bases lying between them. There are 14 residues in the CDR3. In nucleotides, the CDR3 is TGTGCCTGGAGTGTCCCTCCTCTGGCGAACGAGCAGTACTTC. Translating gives CAWSVPPLANEQYF.